The entry that follows covers one T cell receptor beta chain sequence. As yet, its antigen is unknown. This sample stems from a study of cytomegalovirus exposure and HLA in healthy donors. Sequencing was performed with immunoSEQ multiplex PCR; in TCRdb, only in-frame clones are kept and a portion is missing. The table records about 150,000 clones, roughly nine tenths of them present only once. Germline-derived CDR1 and CDR2 are MDHEN and SYDVKM. Trimming shortened V by 6 bases and J by 1 base, and 9 bases separated the two germline ends. The CDR3 contains 13 residues. Study observations and caveats: Rare TCR sequences dominated, though some public TCRs recurred in many donors. According to a subsequent analysis, TCR clusters identified in the first cohort showed a tendency to co-occur across the roughly 110 validation repertoires.

V gene TRBV28 combines with J gene TRBJ1-1, with D maybe TRBD1 (5 bases). The clonotype comes from a woman aged 18-29 years in good health and CMV-seropositive. Material: PBMCs. The CDR3 DNA follows: TGTGCCAGCAGCTCCGACAGGAACACTGAAGCTTTCTTT. It codes for CASSSDRNTEAFF.